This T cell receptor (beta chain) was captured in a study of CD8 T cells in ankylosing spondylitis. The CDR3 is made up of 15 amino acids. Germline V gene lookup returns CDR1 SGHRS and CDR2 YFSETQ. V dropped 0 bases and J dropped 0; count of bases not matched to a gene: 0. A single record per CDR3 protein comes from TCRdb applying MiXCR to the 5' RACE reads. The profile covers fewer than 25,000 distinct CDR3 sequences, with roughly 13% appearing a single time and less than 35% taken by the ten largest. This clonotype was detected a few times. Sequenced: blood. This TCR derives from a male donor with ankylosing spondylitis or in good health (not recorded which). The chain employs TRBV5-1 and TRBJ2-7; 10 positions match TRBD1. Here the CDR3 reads CASSLGTGGSYEQYV. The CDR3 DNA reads TGCGCCAGCAGCTTGGGGACAGGGGGCTCCTACGAGCAGTACGTC.